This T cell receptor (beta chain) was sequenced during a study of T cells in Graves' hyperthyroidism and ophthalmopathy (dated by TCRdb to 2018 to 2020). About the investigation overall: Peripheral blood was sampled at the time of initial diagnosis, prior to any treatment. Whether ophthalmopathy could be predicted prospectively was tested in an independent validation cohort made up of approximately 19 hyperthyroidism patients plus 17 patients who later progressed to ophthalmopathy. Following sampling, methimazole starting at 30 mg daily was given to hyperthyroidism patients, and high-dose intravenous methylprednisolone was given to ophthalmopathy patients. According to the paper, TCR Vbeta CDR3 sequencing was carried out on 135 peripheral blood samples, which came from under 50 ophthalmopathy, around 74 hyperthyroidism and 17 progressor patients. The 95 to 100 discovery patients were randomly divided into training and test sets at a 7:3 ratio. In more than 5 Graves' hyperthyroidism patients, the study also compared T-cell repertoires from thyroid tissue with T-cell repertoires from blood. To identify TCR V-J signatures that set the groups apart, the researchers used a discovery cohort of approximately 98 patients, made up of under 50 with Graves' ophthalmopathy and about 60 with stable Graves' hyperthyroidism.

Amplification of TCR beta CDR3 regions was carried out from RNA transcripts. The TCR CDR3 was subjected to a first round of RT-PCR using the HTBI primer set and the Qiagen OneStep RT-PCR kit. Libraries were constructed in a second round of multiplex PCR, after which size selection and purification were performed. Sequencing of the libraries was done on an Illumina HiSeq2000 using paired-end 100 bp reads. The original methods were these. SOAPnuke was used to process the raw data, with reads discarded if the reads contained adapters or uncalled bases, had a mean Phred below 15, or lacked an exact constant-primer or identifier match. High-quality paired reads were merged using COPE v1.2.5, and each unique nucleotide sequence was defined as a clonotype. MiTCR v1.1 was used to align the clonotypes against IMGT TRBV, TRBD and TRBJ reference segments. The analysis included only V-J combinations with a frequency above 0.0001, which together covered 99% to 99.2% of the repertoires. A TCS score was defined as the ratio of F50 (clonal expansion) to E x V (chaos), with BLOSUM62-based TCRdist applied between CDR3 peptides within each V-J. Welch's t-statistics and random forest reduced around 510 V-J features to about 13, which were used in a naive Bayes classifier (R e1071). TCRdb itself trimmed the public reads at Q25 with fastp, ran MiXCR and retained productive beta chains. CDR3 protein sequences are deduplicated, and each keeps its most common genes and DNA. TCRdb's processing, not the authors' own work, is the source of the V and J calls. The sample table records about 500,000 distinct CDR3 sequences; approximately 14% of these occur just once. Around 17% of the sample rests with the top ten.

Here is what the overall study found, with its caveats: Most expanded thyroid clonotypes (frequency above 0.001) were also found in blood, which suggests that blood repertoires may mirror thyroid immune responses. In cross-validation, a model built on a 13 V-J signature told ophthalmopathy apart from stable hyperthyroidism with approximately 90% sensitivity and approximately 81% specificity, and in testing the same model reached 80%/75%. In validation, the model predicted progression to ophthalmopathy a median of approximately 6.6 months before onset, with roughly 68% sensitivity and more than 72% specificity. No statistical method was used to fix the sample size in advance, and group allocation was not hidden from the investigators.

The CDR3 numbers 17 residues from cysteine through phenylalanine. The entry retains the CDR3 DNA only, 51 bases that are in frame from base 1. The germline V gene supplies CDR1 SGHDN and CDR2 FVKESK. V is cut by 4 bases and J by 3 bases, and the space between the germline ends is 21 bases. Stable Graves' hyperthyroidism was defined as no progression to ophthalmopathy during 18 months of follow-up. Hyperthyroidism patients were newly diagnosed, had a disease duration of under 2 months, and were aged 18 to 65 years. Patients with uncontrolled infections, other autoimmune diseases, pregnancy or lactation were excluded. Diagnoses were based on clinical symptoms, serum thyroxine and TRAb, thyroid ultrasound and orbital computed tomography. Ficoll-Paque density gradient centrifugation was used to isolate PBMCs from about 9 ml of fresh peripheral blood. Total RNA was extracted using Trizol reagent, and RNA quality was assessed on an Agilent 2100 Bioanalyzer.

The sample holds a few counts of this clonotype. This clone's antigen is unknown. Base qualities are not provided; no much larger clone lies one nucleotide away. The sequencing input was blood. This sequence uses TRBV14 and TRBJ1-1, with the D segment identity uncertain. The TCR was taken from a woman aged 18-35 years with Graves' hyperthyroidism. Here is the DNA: TGTGCCAGCAGCCTCCAAAAGCAGTATCTCGAGTACACTGAAGCTTTCTTT. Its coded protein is CASSLQKQYLEYTEAFF.